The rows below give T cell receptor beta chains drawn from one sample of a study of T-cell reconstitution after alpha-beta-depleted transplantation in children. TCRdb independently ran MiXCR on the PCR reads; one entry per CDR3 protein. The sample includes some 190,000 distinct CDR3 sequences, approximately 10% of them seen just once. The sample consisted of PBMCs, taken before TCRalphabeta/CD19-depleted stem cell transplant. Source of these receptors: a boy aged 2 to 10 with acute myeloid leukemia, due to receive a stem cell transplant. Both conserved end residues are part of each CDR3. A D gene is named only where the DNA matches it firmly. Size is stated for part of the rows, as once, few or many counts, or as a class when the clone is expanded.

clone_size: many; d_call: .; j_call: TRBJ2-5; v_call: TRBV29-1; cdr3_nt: TGCAGCGTTGAGCCCACGGGGACCCAGTACTTC; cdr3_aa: CSVEPTGTQYF
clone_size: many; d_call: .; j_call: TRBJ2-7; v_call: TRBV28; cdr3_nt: TGTGCCAGCAGTACCCGGACAGTCTCCTACGAGCAGTACTTC; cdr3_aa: CASSTRTVSYEQYF
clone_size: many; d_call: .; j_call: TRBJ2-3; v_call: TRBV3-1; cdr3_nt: TGTGCCAGCAGCCAAGATACCCATTTCACAGATACGCAGTATTTT; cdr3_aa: CASSQDTHFTDTQYF
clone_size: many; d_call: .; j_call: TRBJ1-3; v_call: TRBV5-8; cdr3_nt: TGTGCCAGCAGCTTGGAAGGACAGTCTCGAAACACCATATATTTT; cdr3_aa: CASSLEGQSRNTIYF
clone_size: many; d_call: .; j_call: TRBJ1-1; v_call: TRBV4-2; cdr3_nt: TGTGCCAGCAGCCCCCGGCGACAGAGGAACACTGAAGCTTTCTTT; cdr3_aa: CASSPRRQRNTEAFF
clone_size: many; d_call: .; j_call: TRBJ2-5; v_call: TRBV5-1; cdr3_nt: TGCGCCAGCAGCTTGGGGGCCCAGGCGCAGGAGACCCAGTACTTC; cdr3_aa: CASSLGAQAQETQYF
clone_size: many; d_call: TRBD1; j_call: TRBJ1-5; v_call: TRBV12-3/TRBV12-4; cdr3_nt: TGTGCCAGCAGAGGACAGGGGAATCAGCCCCAGCATTTT; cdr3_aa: CASRGQGNQPQHF
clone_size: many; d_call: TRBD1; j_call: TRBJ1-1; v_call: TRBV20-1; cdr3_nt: TGCAGTGCTAGATGGGACAGGGGGCGAACTGAAGCTTTCTTT; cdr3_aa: CSARWDRGRTEAFF
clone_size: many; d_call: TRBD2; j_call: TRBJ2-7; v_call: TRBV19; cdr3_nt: TGTGCCAGTAGTATGGAGATAGCGGGAGTAGGCTACGAGCAGTACTTC; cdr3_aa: CASSMEIAGVGYEQYF
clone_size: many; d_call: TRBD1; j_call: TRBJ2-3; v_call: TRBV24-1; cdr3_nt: TGTGCCACCAGTGATACGACCGGGACAGGGGACAACACAGATACGCAGTATTTT; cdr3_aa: CATSDTTGTGDNTDTQYF
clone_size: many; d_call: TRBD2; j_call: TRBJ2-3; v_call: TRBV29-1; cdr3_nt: TGCAGCGTTGAAGATCCCCGACTAGCGGGAGGTCTGAATTTT; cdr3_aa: CSVEDPRLAGGLNF
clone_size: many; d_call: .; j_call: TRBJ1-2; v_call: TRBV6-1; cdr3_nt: TGTGCCAGCAGTGAATCTGGGAAGACCTATGGCTACACCTTC; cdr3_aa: CASSESGKTYGYTF
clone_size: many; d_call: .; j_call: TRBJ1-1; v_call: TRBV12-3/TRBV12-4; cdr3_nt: TGTGCCAGCAGTTTTGACGGGGGAAGCACTGAAGCTTTCTTT; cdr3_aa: CASSFDGGSTEAFF
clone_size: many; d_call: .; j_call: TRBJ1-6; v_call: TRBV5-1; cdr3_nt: TGCGCCAGCCACGAGCCAGGGGATAATTCACCCCTCCACTTT; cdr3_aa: CASHEPGDNSPLHF
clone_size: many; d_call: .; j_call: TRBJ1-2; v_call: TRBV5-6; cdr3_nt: .; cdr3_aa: CASSSSPGGGYTF
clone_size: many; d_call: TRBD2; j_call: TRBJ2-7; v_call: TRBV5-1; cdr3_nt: TGCGCCAGCAGCAGCGGGACTAGCGGCTACGAGCAGTACTTC; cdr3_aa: CASSSGTSGYEQYF
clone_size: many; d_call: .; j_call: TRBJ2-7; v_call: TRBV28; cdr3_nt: TGTGCCAGCAGCCCCCGACGCCACGAGCAGTACTTC; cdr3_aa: CASSPRRHEQYF
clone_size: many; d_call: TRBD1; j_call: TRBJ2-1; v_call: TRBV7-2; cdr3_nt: TGTGCCAGCAGCTTGAGGCCAGGGGGCATGTATGAGCAGTTCTTC; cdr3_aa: CASSLRPGGMYEQFF
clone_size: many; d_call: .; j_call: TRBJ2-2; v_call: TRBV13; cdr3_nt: TGTGCCAGCAGCTTAAAGGGTTTGGGGGAGCTGTTTTTT; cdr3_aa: CASSLKGLGELFF
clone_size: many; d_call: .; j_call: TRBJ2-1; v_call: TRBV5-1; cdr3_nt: TGCGCCAGCAGCTTGGGGGACAGCGGGAGCGGCCACAATGAGCAGTTCTTC; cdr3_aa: CASSLGDSGSGHNEQFF
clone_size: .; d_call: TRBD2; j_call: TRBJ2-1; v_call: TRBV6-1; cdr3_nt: TGTGCCAGCAGTGAAAGGCGGACTAGGGATGAGCAGTTCTTC; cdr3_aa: CASSERRTRDEQFF
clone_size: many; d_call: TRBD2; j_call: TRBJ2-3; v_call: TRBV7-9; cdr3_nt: TGTGCCAGCAGCTCTATAGCGGGGGGGCCGGGAGATACGCAGTATTTT; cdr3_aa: CASSSIAGGPGDTQYF
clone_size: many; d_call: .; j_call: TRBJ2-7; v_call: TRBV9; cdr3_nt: TGTGCCAGCAGCGTAGAGTGGTACTCCTACGAGCAGTACTTC; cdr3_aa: CASSVEWYSYEQYF
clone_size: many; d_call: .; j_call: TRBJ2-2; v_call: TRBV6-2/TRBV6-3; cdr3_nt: TGTGCCAGCAGTTACCAGGGTGGGGAGCTGTTTTTT; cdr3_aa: CASSYQGGELFF
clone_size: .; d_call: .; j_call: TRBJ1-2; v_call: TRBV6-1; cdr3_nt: TGTGCCAGCAGCCCCCAGGACAGATATAACTATGGCTACACCTTC; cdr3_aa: CASSPQDRYNYGYTF
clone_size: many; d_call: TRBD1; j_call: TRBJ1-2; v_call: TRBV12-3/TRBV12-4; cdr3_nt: TGTGCCAGCAGCTCCGGGACAGGTATATTCTATGGCTACACCTTC; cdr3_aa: CASSSGTGIFYGYTF
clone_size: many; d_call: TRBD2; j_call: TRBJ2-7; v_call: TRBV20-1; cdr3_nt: TGCAGTGCTAGTCGGTCGGGACTAGCGGGAAGGGGGAGCTCCTACGAGCAGTACTTC; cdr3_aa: CSASRSGLAGRGSSYEQYF
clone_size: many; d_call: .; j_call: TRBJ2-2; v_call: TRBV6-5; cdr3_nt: TGTGCCAGCAGCTTAGCTAGGGGGGAGCTGTTTTTT; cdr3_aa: CASSLARGELFF
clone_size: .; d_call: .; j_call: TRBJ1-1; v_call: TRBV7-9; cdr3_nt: TGTGCCAGCAGTGAAACTCGACCCGAGGAGGGAAACACTGAAGCTTTCTTT; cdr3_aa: CASSETRPEEGNTEAFF
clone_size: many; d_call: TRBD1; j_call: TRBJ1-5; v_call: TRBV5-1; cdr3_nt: TGCGCCAGCAGCCGGACAGGGCACGGCAATCAGCCCCAGCATTTT; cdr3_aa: CASSRTGHGNQPQHF
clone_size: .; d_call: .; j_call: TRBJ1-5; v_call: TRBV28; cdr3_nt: TGTGCCAGCAGTTCCACAGGGAGGAGCAATCAGCCCCAGCATTTT; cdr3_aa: CASSSTGRSNQPQHF
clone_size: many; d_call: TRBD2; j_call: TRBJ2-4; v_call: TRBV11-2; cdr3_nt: TGTGCCAGCAGCTTGATCGGGGGGGCCGCGTACATTCAGTACTTC; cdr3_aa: CASSLIGGAAYIQYF
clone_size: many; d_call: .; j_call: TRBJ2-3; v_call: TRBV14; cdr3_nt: TGTGCCAGCAGCCAATCGGGTACGCAGTATTTT; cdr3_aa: CASSQSGTQYF
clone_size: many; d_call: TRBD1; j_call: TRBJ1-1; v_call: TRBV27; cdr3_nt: TGTGCCAGCAGGCCGGACAGGGCGGACACTGAAGCTTTCTTT; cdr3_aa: CASRPDRADTEAFF
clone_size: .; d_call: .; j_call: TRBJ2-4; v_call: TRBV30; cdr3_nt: TGTGCCTTGGGAATTTCCAAAAACATTCAGTACTTC; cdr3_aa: CALGISKNIQYF
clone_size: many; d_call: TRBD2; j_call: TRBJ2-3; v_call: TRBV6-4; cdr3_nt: TGTGCCAGCAGCTCTCTAGCGGGGGGGTCGGATACGCAGTATTTT; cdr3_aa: CASSSLAGGSDTQYF
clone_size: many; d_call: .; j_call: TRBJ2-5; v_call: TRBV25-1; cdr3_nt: TGTGCCAGCAGTGAATTTGACAGCCAAGAGACCCAGTACTTC; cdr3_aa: CASSEFDSQETQYF
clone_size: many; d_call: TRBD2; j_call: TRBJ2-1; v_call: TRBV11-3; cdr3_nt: TGTGCCAGCAGCTTGGATAACGGGAGGGGCAATGAGCAGTTCTTC; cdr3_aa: CASSLDNGRGNEQFF
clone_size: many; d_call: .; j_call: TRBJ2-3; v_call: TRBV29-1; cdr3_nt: TGCAGCGTTGAAGGGGGCAAAAGCCCCACAGATACGCAGTATTTT; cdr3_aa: CSVEGGKSPTDTQYF
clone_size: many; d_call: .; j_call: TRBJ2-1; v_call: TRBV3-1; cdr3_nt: TGTGCCAGCAGTCCTTATACACGAAAGGGGTACAATGAGCAGTTCTTC; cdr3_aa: CASSPYTRKGYNEQFF
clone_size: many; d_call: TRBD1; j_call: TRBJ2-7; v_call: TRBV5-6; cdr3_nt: TGTGCCAGCAGCAAGGGACAGAACTACGAGCAGTACTTC; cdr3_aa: CASSKGQNYEQYF
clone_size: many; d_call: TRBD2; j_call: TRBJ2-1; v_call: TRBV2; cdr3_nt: TGTGCCAGCACTTCACGTCGCGGGGGATACAATGAGCAGTTCTTC; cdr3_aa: CASTSRRGGYNEQFF
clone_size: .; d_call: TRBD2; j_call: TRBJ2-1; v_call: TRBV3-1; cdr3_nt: TGTGCCTCCACCCATGGCGGGGGGGGGTACAATGAGCAGTTCTTC; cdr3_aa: CASTHGGGGYNEQFF
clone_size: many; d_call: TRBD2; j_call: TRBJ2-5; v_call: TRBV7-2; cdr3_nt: TGTGCCAGCAGCGTGAGACTAGCGGCAGAGACCCAGTACTTC; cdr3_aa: CASSVRLAAETQYF
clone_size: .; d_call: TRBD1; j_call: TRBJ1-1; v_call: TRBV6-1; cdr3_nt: TGTGCCAGCAGAGACAGGGGGAGGGCCACTGAAGCTTTCTTT; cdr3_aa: CASRDRGRATEAFF
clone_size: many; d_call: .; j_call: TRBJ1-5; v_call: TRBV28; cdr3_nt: TGTGCCAGCAGTTTATTCAGGAGCAATCAGCCCCAGCATTTT; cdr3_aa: CASSLFRSNQPQHF
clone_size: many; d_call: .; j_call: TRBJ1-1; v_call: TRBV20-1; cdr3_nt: TGCAGTGCCAGAAAGGGATCGAACACTGAAGCTTTCTTT; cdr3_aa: CSARKGSNTEAFF
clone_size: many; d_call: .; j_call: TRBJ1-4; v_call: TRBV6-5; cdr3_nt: TGTGCCAGCTTGGGCCCTACTACATCTGCCGTTGCTAATGAAAAACTGTTTTTT; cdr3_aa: CASLGPTTSAVANEKLFF
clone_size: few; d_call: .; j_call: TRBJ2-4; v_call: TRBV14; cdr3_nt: TGTGCCAGCAGCCAAGGTGGGGGCAGGGGATACAAAAACATTCAGTACTTC; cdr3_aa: CASSQGGGRGYKNIQYF